One T cell receptor (beta chain) is described in this entry. Antigen specificity is unknown. Trimming took off 7 bases at V and 6 bases at J, with 15 bases between the two ends. The CDR3 is 14 residues long. The germline gives CDR1 MNHEY, CDR2 SMNVEV (reference sequence). Without labor or membrane rupture, elective cesareans at roughly 37-41 weeks supplied term cord blood. Sorted naive CD8+ T cell numbers ranged ~19,000 to ~100,000. The sample originates from a study of naive CD8 T cells in extremely preterm neonates. Study results and caveats: iChao1 richness was lowest in preterm neonates, significantly versus all ages. CDR3 nucleotide sharing was 2.7% in preterm, about 0.44% term, around 0.027% children, over 0.0085% adults.

The method was immunoSEQ multiplex PCR; TCRdb's version includes in-frame clones alone and lacks a portion of them. The sample contains several thousand clones, about 90% of which appear only once. The chain joins TRBV27 to TRBJ2-2; D perhaps matches TRBD1 (7 bases). This receptor was identified in a newborn in good health. Sequencing was performed on naive CD8+ T cells from cord blood. The CDR3 DNA reads as TGTGCCAGCAATTTTCAGGGGGAGGCCGGGGAGCTGTTTTTT. It codes for CASNFQGEAGELFF.